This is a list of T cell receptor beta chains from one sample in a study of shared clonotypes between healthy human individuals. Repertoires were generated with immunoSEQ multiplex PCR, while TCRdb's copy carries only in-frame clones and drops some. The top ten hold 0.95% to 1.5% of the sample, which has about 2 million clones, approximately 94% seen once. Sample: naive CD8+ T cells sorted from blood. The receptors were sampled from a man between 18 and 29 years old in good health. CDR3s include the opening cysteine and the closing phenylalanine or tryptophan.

CDR3aa: CAWSPVAGTDTQYF; j_gene: TRBJ2-3; v_gene: TRBV30
CDR3aa: CASSAGHQNTEAFF; j_gene: TRBJ1-1; v_gene: TRBV7-9
CDR3aa: CASSFGLELFF; j_gene: TRBJ2-2; v_gene: TRBV11-2
CDR3aa: CASSPSQAGYEQYF; j_gene: .; v_gene: TRBV6-1
CDR3aa: CASSLQALNTEAFF; j_gene: TRBJ1-1; v_gene: TRBV27
CDR3aa: CASSPGIAYEQYF; j_gene: TRBJ2-7; v_gene: TRBV7-2
CDR3aa: CASSQEDRRDSPLHF; j_gene: TRBJ1-6; v_gene: TRBV14
CDR3aa: CASSSLPLYEQYF; j_gene: TRBJ2-7; v_gene: TRBV4-1
CDR3aa: CASSLEAGYNEQFF; j_gene: TRBJ2-1; v_gene: TRBV7-6
CDR3aa: CASSERGEFGTYEQYF; j_gene: TRBJ2-7; v_gene: TRBV7-9
CDR3aa: CASSVATTGTDGYTF; j_gene: TRBJ1-2; v_gene: TRBV9
CDR3aa: CSVDGEAFF; j_gene: TRBJ1-1; v_gene: TRBV29-1
CDR3aa: CASSGDDQGRVEAFF; j_gene: TRBJ1-1; v_gene: TRBV2
CDR3aa: CASSFGGSSYNSPLHF; j_gene: TRBJ1-6; v_gene: TRBV27
CDR3aa: CASTLGSGELFEQYF; j_gene: TRBJ2-7; v_gene: TRBV28
CDR3aa: CASSTTSESTDTQYF; j_gene: TRBJ2-3; v_gene: TRBV6-5
CDR3aa: CASSWGTHYEQYF; j_gene: TRBJ2-7; v_gene: TRBV11-3
CDR3aa: CASSYTGANQPQHF; j_gene: TRBJ1-5; v_gene: TRBV27
CDR3aa: CASSLRMSSYEQYF; j_gene: TRBJ2-7; v_gene: TRBV7-8
CDR3aa: CASSPSGHPDSSLHF; j_gene: TRBJ1-6; v_gene: TRBV9
CDR3aa: CASSVARDRANGYTF; j_gene: TRBJ1-2; v_gene: TRBV9
CDR3aa: CASSLKGFQETQYF; j_gene: TRBJ2-5; v_gene: TRBV5-6
CDR3aa: CASSDSPGQPQHF; j_gene: TRBJ1-5; v_gene: TRBV6-1
CDR3aa: CASSPPFGESSYEQYF; j_gene: TRBJ2-7; v_gene: TRBV18
CDR3aa: CASSMSSGQRPYEQYF; j_gene: TRBJ2-7; v_gene: TRBV19
CDR3aa: CASSDERFTTGNTQETQYF; j_gene: TRBJ2-5; v_gene: TRBV7-9
CDR3aa: CASSQDGESPLHF; j_gene: TRBJ1-6; v_gene: TRBV4-1
CDR3aa: CASSYRGNEQFF; j_gene: TRBJ2-1; v_gene: TRBV27
CDR3aa: CASSTFTGGSNQPQHF; j_gene: TRBJ1-5; v_gene: TRBV28
CDR3aa: CATLGPREVNTEAFF; j_gene: TRBJ1-1; v_gene: TRBV28
CDR3aa: CASSYSASGRQGEQYF; j_gene: TRBJ2-7; v_gene: TRBV6-5
CDR3aa: CATSRDPSGSYEQYF; j_gene: TRBJ2-7; v_gene: TRBV15
CDR3aa: CSGYRDTQYF; j_gene: TRBJ2-3; v_gene: TRBV29-1
CDR3aa: CASRASWFNEQFF; j_gene: TRBJ2-1; v_gene: TRBV6-1
CDR3aa: CASSLLPGRNEQFF; j_gene: TRBJ2-1; v_gene: TRBV5-5
CDR3aa: CASSLFGGDTQYF; j_gene: TRBJ2-3; v_gene: TRBV27
CDR3aa: CASSPVRESLRETQYF; j_gene: TRBJ2-5; v_gene: TRBV5-1
CDR3aa: CASSPRENYGYTF; j_gene: TRBJ1-2; v_gene: TRBV18
CDR3aa: CASGPGIGQQTEAFF; j_gene: TRBJ1-1; v_gene: TRBV12-5
CDR3aa: CASSYLQGLNTEAFF; j_gene: TRBJ1-1; v_gene: TRBV6-5
CDR3aa: CASSKGGQGFDYEQYF; j_gene: TRBJ2-7; v_gene: TRBV21-1
CDR3aa: CASSEARDRVPYEQYF; j_gene: TRBJ2-7; v_gene: TRBV10-1
CDR3aa: CASSWGQDSYEQYF; j_gene: TRBJ2-7; v_gene: TRBV6-5
CDR3aa: CASSFGQGAGTEAFF; j_gene: TRBJ1-1; v_gene: TRBV5-6
CDR3aa: CASSLDTSYYNEQFF; j_gene: TRBJ2-1; v_gene: TRBV7-2
CDR3aa: CASYRSERNTEAFF; j_gene: TRBJ1-1; v_gene: TRBV7-9
CDR3aa: CASSQYPKGAPEETQYF; j_gene: TRBJ2-5; v_gene: TRBV25-1
CDR3aa: CASSSGLAGTDTQYF; j_gene: TRBJ2-3; v_gene: TRBV4-1
CDR3aa: CASSFPSGAYSSTDTQYF; j_gene: TRBJ2-3; v_gene: TRBV11-1
CDR3aa: CASSVRQSGGYEQYF; j_gene: TRBJ2-7; v_gene: TRBV5-1
CDR3aa: CSVARLARRVTDTQYF; j_gene: TRBJ2-3; v_gene: TRBV29-1
CDR3aa: CASSLSNPPLPPLHF; j_gene: TRBJ1-6; v_gene: TRBV27
CDR3aa: CASDGLNSPLHF; j_gene: TRBJ1-6; v_gene: TRBV7-9
CDR3aa: CASSFDRGYYEQYF; j_gene: TRBJ2-7; v_gene: TRBV7-2
CDR3aa: CASSLGESSYEQYF; j_gene: .; v_gene: TRBV5-6
CDR3aa: CASRDAGAGELFF; j_gene: TRBJ2-2; v_gene: TRBV7-7